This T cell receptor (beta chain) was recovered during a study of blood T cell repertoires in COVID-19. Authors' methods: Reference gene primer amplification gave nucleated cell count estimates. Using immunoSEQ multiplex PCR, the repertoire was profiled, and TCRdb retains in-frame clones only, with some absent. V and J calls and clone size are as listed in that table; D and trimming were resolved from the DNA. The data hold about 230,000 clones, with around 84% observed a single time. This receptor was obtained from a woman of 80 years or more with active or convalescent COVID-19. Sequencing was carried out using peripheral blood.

CDR3 protein: CASGRSSGLSPLHF. The CDR3 region has the DNA TGCGCCAGCGGCAGGTCCTCAGGGCTCTCACCCCTCCACTTT. The V gene is TRBV5-1, the J gene TRBJ1-6; D may be TRBD1 (5 bases). V was cut by 7 bases and J by 10 bases, with 18 bases left in between. The germline V gene encodes CDR1 SGHRS and CDR2 YFSETQ. The CDR3 runs 14 residues.